The entry below describes one T cell receptor beta chain. What it binds is not known. This record comes from a study of T cell responses to AZD1222 COVID-19 vaccine. Overall study: Second doses that came at about 4 or about 12 weeks were put together. Study results and limitations: Baseline seropositivity occurred in only six or seven AZD1222 recipients. Rises in breadth and depth of Spike-specific TCRs came after two AZD1222 doses. Targets within unmutated variant regions were reportedly found for nearly half of spike-specific TCRs.

Repertoires were generated with immunoSEQ multiplex PCR, while TCRdb's copy carries only in-frame clones and drops some. The table lists 130,000 to 150,000 clones, approximately 89% of them singletons. This CDR3 is 15 amino acids long. Germline CDR1 and CDR2: SGHRS and YFSETQ. V was clipped by 4 bases and J by 4 bases; unmatched bases: 6. The V call is TRBV5-1, the J call TRBJ1-3; 9 bases line up with TRBD1. The clonotype originates from an adult in good health. The input for sequencing was peripheral blood, taken on day 0 of AZD1222 vaccination. CDR3 DNA sequence: TGCGCCAGCAGCGCGGACAGGGGCGCCGGAAACACCATATATTTT. The encoded protein is CASSADRGAGNTIYF.